This T cell receptor beta chain was captured in a study of siplizumab effects on memory and regulatory T cells. The CDR3 extends over 11 amino acids. V lost 0 bases, J lost 7 bases, and 4 bases lay in between. Germline V gives CDR1 SGHNT, CDR2 YYREEE (reference sequence). TCRdb keeps only in-frame clones here, not all; method: immunoSEQ multiplex PCR. The data contain 95,000 to 100,000 clones, around nine tenths of them singletons. The sequence was obtained from a human donor in good health. The specimen sequenced was non-Treg CD4+ T cells sorted from blood. J is TRBJ1-1 and V is TRBV5-4; D gene ambiguous. CDR3 amino acids: CASSLGGEAFF. CDR3 DNA: TGTGCCAGCAGCTTGGGGGGTGAAGCTTTCTTT.